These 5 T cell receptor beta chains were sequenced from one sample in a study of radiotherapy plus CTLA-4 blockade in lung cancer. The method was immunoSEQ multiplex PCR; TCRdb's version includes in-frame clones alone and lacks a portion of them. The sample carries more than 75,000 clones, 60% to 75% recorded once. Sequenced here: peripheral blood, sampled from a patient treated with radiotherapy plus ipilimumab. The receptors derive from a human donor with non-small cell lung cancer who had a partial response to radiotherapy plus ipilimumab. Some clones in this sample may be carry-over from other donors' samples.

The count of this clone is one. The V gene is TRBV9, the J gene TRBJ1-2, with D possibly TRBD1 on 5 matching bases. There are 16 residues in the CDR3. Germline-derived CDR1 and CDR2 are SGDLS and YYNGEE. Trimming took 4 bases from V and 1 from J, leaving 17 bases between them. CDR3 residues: CASSLNTPGGNYGYTF. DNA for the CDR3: TGTGCCAGCAGCCTAAACACCCCCGGGGGTAACTATGGCTACACCTTC.

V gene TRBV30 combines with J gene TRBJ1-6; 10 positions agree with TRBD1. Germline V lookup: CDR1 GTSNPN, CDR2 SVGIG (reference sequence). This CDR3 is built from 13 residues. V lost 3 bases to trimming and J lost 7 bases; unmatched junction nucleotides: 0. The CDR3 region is CAWRGQGNSPLHF. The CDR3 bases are TGTGCCTGGAGGGGACAGGGGAATTCACCCCTCCACTTT.

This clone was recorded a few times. This CDR3 reads CASSPPAGSRTEAFF. The CDR3 DNA reads TGTGCCAGCTCACCACCTGCAGGGTCTCGTACTGAAGCTTTCTTT. The chain joins TRBV18 to TRBJ1-1; D might be TRBD1 (5 bases). Germline V CDR1 and CDR2: KGHSH, LQKENI. V dropped 0 bases and J dropped 5 bases, with 13 bases sitting between them. The CDR3 runs 15 residues.

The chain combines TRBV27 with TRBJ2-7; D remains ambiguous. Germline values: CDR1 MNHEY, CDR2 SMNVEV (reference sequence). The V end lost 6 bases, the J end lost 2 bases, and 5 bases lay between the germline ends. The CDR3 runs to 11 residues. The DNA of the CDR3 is TGTGCCAGCAGCCGTACCTACGAGCAGTACTTC. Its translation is CASSRTYEQYF.

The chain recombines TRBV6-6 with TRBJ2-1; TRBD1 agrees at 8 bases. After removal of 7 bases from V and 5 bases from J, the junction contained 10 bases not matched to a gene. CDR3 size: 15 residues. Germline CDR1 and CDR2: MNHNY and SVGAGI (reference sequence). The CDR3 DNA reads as TGTGCCAGCACCTACCGCGGGACAGGACACAATGAGCAGTTCTTC. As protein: CASTYRGTGHNEQFF.